The 6 T cell receptor beta chains below were found in one sample sequenced in a study of shared clonotypes between healthy human individuals. Sequenced by immunoSEQ multiplex PCR; TCRdb stores in-frame clones only, minus some. The table has some 790,000 clones, roughly 72% seen once. The sample comprised memory CD4+ T cells sorted from blood. Subset specified: CD45RA-negative fraction. These receptor sequences come from a woman between 25 and 40 years old in good health.

The CDR3 DNA follows: TGTGCCAGCAGTCCTTGGGTGACCTACGAGCAGTACTTC. As protein: CASSPWVTYEQYF. The V gene is TRBV27, the J gene TRBJ2-7; D not certain. This CDR3 contains 13 residues. The germline V gene encodes CDR1 MNHEY and CDR2 SMNVEV (reference sequence). V was trimmed by 5 bases and J by 2 bases, leaving 10 bases between them.

This clone was observed once. The chain uses TRBV2 and TRBJ1-2; tentative D call: TRBD1 (5 bases). Germline CDR1 and CDR2: SNHLY and FYNNEI. The CDR3 runs to 12 residues. V lost 6 bases and J lost 8, with 13 bases in between. CDR3 residues: CASRGGSAGYTF. As DNA, the CDR3 is TGTGCCAGCAGGGGGGGATCGGCAGGCTACACCTTC.

V gene TRBV25-1 combines with J gene TRBJ2-3; 13 nucleotides line up with TRBD2. This CDR3 has 17 amino acids. The V gene end was trimmed by 0 bases and the J gene end by 5 bases; junction bases not matched to a gene: 5. The germline V gene has CDR1 MGHDK and CDR2 SYGVNS. The DNA for the CDR3 is TGTGCCAGCAGTGAATACAGGACTAGCGGGAGAGGAGATACGCAGTATTTT. The encoded protein is CASSEYRTSGRGDTQYF.

V is TRBV29-1 and J is TRBJ2-2, with a weak D call TRBD2 (6 bases). Germline CDR1 is SQVTM and CDR2 is ANQGSEA. V was cut by 3 bases and J by 1 base, with 9 bases left in between. This CDR3 is built from 14 residues. CDR3 residues: CSVETRLNTGELFF. The DNA of the CDR3 is TGCAGCGTTGAGACTAGGTTGAACACCGGGGAGCTGTTTTTT.

This clone was seen more than once but under ten times. The genes are TRBV5-4 and TRBJ2-1; no firm D call. CDR1 and CDR2 from the germline V gene are SGHNT and YYREEE (reference sequence). Trimming removed 2 bases at V and 0 bases at J, with 6 bases between. The CDR3 is made up of 14 amino acids. This CDR3 reads CASSFYSSYNEQFF. The DNA of the CDR3 is TGTGCCAGCAGCTTTTATAGCTCCTACAATGAGCAGTTCTTC.

The rearrangement uses TRBV7-3 and TRBJ2-2, with TRBD1 matching 7 bases. This CDR3 is built from 13 residues. Germline loops: CDR1 SGHTA, CDR2 FQGTGA. With 4 bases clipped from V and 4 bases from J, the junction kept 0 bases outside the gene matches. The CDR3 sequence is CASSSGGTGELFF. As DNA, the CDR3 is TGTGCCAGCAGCTCAGGGGGCACCGGGGAGCTGTTTTTT.